The 7 T cell receptor beta chains given below trace back to one sample, sequenced in a study of cytomegalovirus exposure and HLA in healthy donors. Assay: immunoSEQ multiplex PCR; the TCRdb copy retains only in-frame clones and omits some. The table records tens of thousands of clones, just over 85% of them present only once. Sequenced sample: PBMCs. The receptors were gathered from a woman aged 30 to 39 in good health and CMV-seronegative.

This chain connects TRBV19 to TRBJ2-7; no reliable D call. Trimming took off 6 bases at V and 2 bases at J, with 11 bases between the two ends. Germline CDR1 reads LNHDA; CDR2 reads SQIVND (reference sequence). This CDR3 comprises 13 residues. CDR3 in amino acids: CASSPYHPYEQYF. DNA of the CDR3: TGTGCCAGTAGCCCCTACCATCCCTACGAGCAGTACTTC.

This clone was recorded once. The junction does not match germline at one end; this may be a read error. This chain links TRBV11-3 with TRBJ2-3; a weak D match, TRBD2 (6 bases). Germline lookup yields CDR1 SGHNT and CDR2 YENEEA. This CDR3 has 13 residues. CDR3 sequence: CASSPGRTHTQYF. CDR3 DNA sequence: TGCGCCAGCAGCCCCGGGAGAACCCATACGCAGTATTTT.

The V call is TRBV7-8, the J call TRBJ2-1; TRBD2 matches 14 bases. The ends lost 5 bases at V and 4 bases at J; junction bases unmatched: 13. CDR3 length: 19 residues. Per germline, CDR1 SGHVS and CDR2 FQNEAQ. CDR3 in DNA: TGTGCCAGCAGCCGCTCTAGTCGACTAGCGGGAGGGGCATACAATGAGCAGTTCTTC. Its protein product is CASSRSSRLAGGAYNEQFF.

The chain uses TRBV11-2 and TRBJ2-7, with 9 bases matching TRBD2. The CDR3 runs to 13 residues. Germline V gives CDR1 SGHAT, CDR2 FQNNGV. V shed 5 bases, J shed 4 bases, and the junction held 3 bases outside the gene matches. The CDR3 region is CASSSLAGYEQYF. In DNA, the CDR3 is TGTGCCAGCAGCAGCCTAGCGGGATACGAGCAGTACTTC.

The rearrangement uses TRBV5-1 and TRBJ1-3; weak D call: TRBD1 (5 bases). V was trimmed by 0 bases and J by 2 bases, leaving 12 bases between them. Germline CDR1 SGHRS, CDR2 YFSETQ. The CDR3 runs to 16 residues. The CDR3 DNA sequence: TGCGCCAGCAGCTTGGAGGGGCTAGGGACTGGAAACACCATATATTTT. It is translated as CASSLEGLGTGNTIYF.

This clone was observed a single time. The rearrangement uses TRBV10-1 and TRBJ2-2; 7 bases match TRBD2. Germline lookup yields CDR1 WNHNN and CDR2 SYGVQD (reference sequence). J gave up 4 bases and V 5 bases, and 31 bases lay outside the gene matches. The CDR3 consists of 23 residues. The CDR3 region is CASSPRETLARERPWVSTGELFF. The CDR3, as DNA: TGCGCCAGCAGTCCACGAGAGACACTAGCGAGGGAGCGCCCTTGGGTGTCCACCGGGGAGCTGTTTTTT.

The V gene is TRBV11-1, the J gene TRBJ2-5, with 7 positions matching TRBD2. Trimming cost V 2 bases and J 4 bases; bases outside gene matches: 4. The germline V gene has CDR1 SGHAT and CDR2 FQDESV (reference sequence). CDR3 length: 14 amino acids. The CDR3 is CASSLPGRGETQYF. In DNA form, the CDR3 reads TGTGCCAGCAGCTTACCGGGGAGGGGAGAGACCCAGTACTTC.